These 23 T cell receptor beta chains came from one sample sequenced in a study of blood T cell repertoires in COVID-19. The method was immunoSEQ multiplex PCR; TCRdb's version includes in-frame clones alone and lacks a portion of them. The table includes about 130,000 clones, about 80% detected once. Sequencing used peripheral blood. Receptors originate from a woman in her 50s with acute or convalescent COVID-19.

This chain links TRBV2 with TRBJ1-2; D unclear. With 6 bases removed from V and 1 base from J, the gap between germline ends came to 12 bases. This CDR3 has 14 residues. Germline V gene lookup returns CDR1 SNHLY and CDR2 FYNNEI. CDR3 in amino acids: CASSSGSNNYGYTF. CDR3 DNA: TGTGCCAGCAGCTCGGGGTCCAATAACTATGGCTACACCTTC.

This sequence joins TRBV5-1 and TRBJ1-1, with 7 bases aligning to TRBD1. V lost 6 bases and J lost 5; bases outside the gene matches: 10. The germline V gene has CDR1 SGHRS and CDR2 YFSETQ. This CDR3 is built from 14 residues. The CDR3 DNA reads as TGCGCCAGCACGAACAGGGGAGAGGCGACTGAAGCTTTCTTT. Translating gives CASTNRGEATEAFF.

This chain joins TRBV28 and TRBJ1-5, with 10 bases lining up with TRBD1. The V segment lost 4 bases and the J segment 2 bases; nucleotides outside the gene matches: 2. The CDR3 length is 15 residues. Germline V gene lookup returns CDR1 MDHEN and CDR2 SYDVKM. The CDR3 DNA is TGTGCCAGCAGTTCAGGACAGGGGGGCAATCAGCCCCAGCATTTT. Its translation: CASSSGQGGNQPQHF. Combining the CDR3 with reference TRBV28 and TRBJ1-5 gives the whole variable domain DVKVTQSSRYLVKRTGEKVFLECVQDMDHENMFWYRQDPGLGLRLIYFSYDVKMKEKGDIPEGYSVSREKKERFSLILESASTNQTSMYLCASSSGQGGNQPQHFGDGTRLSIL.

The V gene is TRBV27, the J gene TRBJ1-6, with 10 bases aligning to TRBD1. The CDR3 sequence is 16 residues long. With 5 bases clipped from V and 11 bases from J, the junction kept 12 bases outside the gene matches. Germline assignment: CDR1 MNHEY and CDR2 SMNVEV (reference sequence). CDR3 residues: CASSRRSGTGETPLHF. CDR3 sequence (DNA): TGTGCCAGCAGTAGGCGATCCGGGACAGGGGAGACACCCCTCCACTTT.

J is TRBJ1-3 and V is TRBV6-6; D possibly corresponds to TRBD1 (5 bases). In germline, CDR1 is MNHNY, CDR2 SVGAGI (reference sequence). The germline V and J ends were trimmed by 8 bases and 4 bases, with 18 bases remaining between them. This CDR3 region has 15 residues. The CDR3 region is CASVSGGNLGNTIYF. CDR3 sequence (DNA): TGTGCCAGCGTTTCGGGGGGAAACTTAGGAAACACCATATATTTT.

V usage is TRBV18 and J usage is TRBJ1-1, with a tentative D call TRBD1 (6 bases). The CDR3 spans 14 residues. Germline CDR1 is KGHSH and CDR2 is LQKENI. V lost 1 base to trimming and J lost 3 bases, with 9 bases between them. In DNA, the CDR3 is TGTGCCAGCTCACCACAGGGGGTGGACACTGAAGCTTTCTTT. It specifies CASSPQGVDTEAFF.

J is TRBJ1-3 and V is TRBV7-2; TRBD1 is a possible D gene (5 bases). This CDR3 is built from 18 residues. Deletions cut 3 bases from V and 0 bases from J, with 18 bases between. The V gene's germline CDR1 is SGHTA and CDR2 FQGNSA. For the CDR3, the DNA is TGTGCCAGCAGCTTTTTAGGGACTGGGGCCAACTCTGGAAACACCATATATTTT. This translates into CASSFLGTGANSGNTIYF.

This sequence joins TRBV7-6 and TRBJ2-2; a possible D gene is TRBD2 (5 bases). V gave up 2 bases and J gave up 5 bases, with 12 bases separating them. CDR3 size: 15 residues. Germline V CDR1 and CDR2: SGHVS, FNYEAQ. The CDR3 nucleotides are TGTGCCAGCAGCTTATTTTCAAGGGAGACCGGGGAGCTGTTTTTT. As protein: CASSLFSRETGELFF.

The J gene is TRBJ1-5, the V gene TRBV19; 7 nucleotides agree with TRBD1. The germline V gene encodes CDR1 LNHDA and CDR2 SQIVND (reference sequence). The CDR3 totals 16 residues. V shed 7 bases and J 5 bases; nucleotides not matched to a gene: 14. The CDR3 loop reads CASTLYDRVSDQPQHF. The CDR3 DNA sequence: TGTGCCAGTACCCTTTATGACAGGGTGAGTGATCAGCCCCAGCATTTT.

This clone was recorded once. The chain couples TRBV19 to TRBJ2-2, with TRBD1 matching over 7 bases. J lost 8 bases, V lost 8 bases, and 17 bases had no gene match. The CDR3 contains 16 residues. Germline-derived CDR1 and CDR2 are LNHDA and SQIVND (reference sequence). The CDR3 protein is CASFPTGQRVYGELFF. DNA of the CDR3: TGTGCCAGTTTCCCGACGGGACAGCGAGTCTATGGGGAGCTGTTTTTT.

The table lists this clone with a few counts. This sequence joins TRBV25-1 and TRBJ2-1; 10 bases line up with TRBD2. Germline CDR1 is MGHDK and CDR2 is SYGVNS. The J segment lost 1 base and the V segment lost 5 bases, leaving 2 bases of the junction unmatched. The CDR3 sequence is 15 residues long. Here the CDR3 DNA reads TGTGCCAGCAGTAATAGCGGGGGGTCCTACAATGAGCAGTTCTTC. This gives the protein CASSNSGGSYNEQFF.

V usage is TRBV12-3 or TRBV12-4 and J usage is TRBJ1-1; D is uncertain. V lost 7 bases and J 5 bases, leaving 11 bases between the germline ends. This CDR3 is 12 amino acids long. The DNA of the CDR3 is TGTGCCAGCAACGAGGGTTGGACTGAAGCTTTCTTT. It translates to CASNEGWTEAFF.

This clone was observed once. J is TRBJ2-1 and V is TRBV19; tentatively, D is TRBD1 (5 bases). CDR3 size: 17 residues. Between the trimmed V and J ends, which lost 5 bases and 2 bases, there was a span of 19 bases. Germline V lookup: CDR1 LNHDA, CDR2 SQIVND (reference sequence). This CDR3 reads CASSPRVTGVTYNEQFF. In DNA, the CDR3 is TGTGCCAGTAGTCCACGGGTCACAGGAGTTACCTACAATGAGCAGTTCTTC.

The chain is built from TRBV12-3 or TRBV12-4 and TRBJ1-6, with 7 bases lining up with TRBD1. V shed 5 bases, J shed 8 bases, and the junction held 0 bases outside the gene matches. The CDR3 extends over 12 amino acids. The CDR3 region has the DNA TGTGCCAGCAGTACAGGGGATTCACCCCTCCACTTT. This codes for CASSTGDSPLHF.

The J gene is TRBJ2-5, the V gene TRBV3-1 (or the pseudogene TRBV3-2); 7 positions match TRBD2. Unmatched junction bases numbered 11, after V lost 3 bases and J lost 4 bases. CDR1 and CDR2 (germline): LGHDT, YNNKEL (reference sequence). This CDR3 region has 16 residues. CDR3 protein: CASSHQRGTGGETQYF. As DNA, the CDR3 is TGTGCCAGCAGCCACCAACGTGGGACGGGGGGAGAGACCCAGTACTTC.

The genes are TRBV19 and TRBJ2-5; 7 positions agree with TRBD1. The CDR3 covers 16 residues. The trim removed 9 bases at V and 0 bases at J, leaving 13 bases unmatched. Germline CDR1 reads LNHDA; CDR2 reads SQIVND (reference sequence). This chain's CDR3 is CASRRGLVWDQETQYF. CDR3 DNA: TGTGCCAGCCGTAGGGGGCTAGTATGGGACCAAGAGACCCAGTACTTC.

This chain joins TRBV24-1 and TRBJ2-3; 8 bases align to TRBD2. Germline V CDR1 and CDR2: KGHDR, SFDVKD. The V and J ends lost 4 bases and 2 bases, in that order; junction bases with no gene match: 4. This CDR3 comprises 15 residues. The CDR3 DNA sequence: TGTGCCACCAGTGAGGGACTAGGTCTCACAGATACGCAGTATTTT. As protein: CATSEGLGLTDTQYF.

DNA of the CDR3: TGTGCCAGCAGCTTGGGGGCGTTGAATAATTCACCCCTCCACTTT. This encodes CASSLGALNNSPLHF. The chain joins TRBV7-6 to TRBJ1-6, with TRBD1 as a possible D gene (6 bases). Trimming shortened V by 3 bases and J by 5 bases, and 11 bases separated the two germline ends. This CDR3 region has 15 residues. Looked up from germline, CDR1 is SGHVS and CDR2 is FNYEAQ.

This chain connects TRBV19 to TRBJ1-2; possibly TRBD1 for D (6 bases). V lost 3 bases, J lost 2 bases, and 13 bases lay in between. Germline V gene data show CDR1 as LNHDA and CDR2 as SQIVND (reference sequence). The CDR3 length is 15 residues. The CDR3 is CASSIALGGNYGYTF. In DNA form, the CDR3 reads TGTGCCAGTAGTATCGCCTTAGGGGGAAACTATGGCTACACCTTC.

This chain connects TRBV7-2 to TRBJ2-1; TRBD1 might be the D (6 bases). CDR3 size: 15 residues. Trimming shortened V by 5 bases and J by 4 bases, and 15 bases separated the two germline ends. CDR1 and CDR2 from the germline V gene are SGHTA and FQGNSA. Here the CDR3 DNA reads TGTGCCAGCAGCCAGGGACGGACAGCTTACAATGAGCAGTTCTTC. Amino acids: CASSQGRTAYNEQFF. Drawing the rest from reference TRBV7-2 and TRBJ2-1, the complete variable domain is GAGVSQSPSNKVTEKGKDVELRCDPISGHTALYWYRQSLGQGLEFLIYFQGNSAPDKSGLPSDRFSAERTGGSVSTLTIQRTQQEDSAVYLCASSQGRTAYNEQFFGPGTRLTVL.

The chain combines TRBV29-1 with TRBJ1-1; a weak D match, TRBD1 (5 bases). CDR3 length: 12 amino acids. Germline CDR1 and CDR2: SQVTM and ANQGSEA. Deletions cut 6 bases from V and 5 bases from J, with 13 bases between. The chain's CDR3 is CSVQGRGTEAFF. The CDR3 coding sequence is TGCAGCGTGCAGGGTCGTGGAACTGAAGCTTTCTTT.

This clone was detected only a few times. The chain has TRBV6-5 and TRBJ2-1, with D tentatively TRBD2 (6 bases). The germline V gene encodes CDR1 MNHEY and CDR2 SVGAGI. The CDR3 totals 15 residues. Trimming removed 4 bases from V and 3 bases from J, with 13 bases in between. The DNA for the CDR3 is TGTGCCAGCAGTTCGCTTAGCGGAGTCTACAATGAGCAGTTCTTC. It translates to CASSSLSGVYNEQFF.

V and J are TRBV9 and TRBJ2-7; possible D gene TRBD1, 6 bases. CDR1 SGDLS and CDR2 YYNGEE come from the germline V gene. The V end lost 3 bases, the J end lost 3 bases, and 10 bases lay between the germline ends. CDR3 size: 13 residues. This CDR3 reads CASSAGTIYEQYF. The CDR3 DNA reads TGTGCCAGCAGCGCCGGGACAATCTACGAGCAGTACTTC.